This entry lists 7 T cell receptor beta chains sequenced from one sample in a study of T cell responses to AZD1222 COVID-19 vaccine (dated by TCRdb to the early 2020s). The label giving this sample's time point can be read as: baseline before first vaccination. Libraries were built with the immunoSEQ multiplex PCR assay. TCRdb took over this immuneACCESS table, retaining in-frame rearrangements with V and J assigned. Such tables are incomplete; in checked studies, under half of the missing clones stem from an unresolved V gene, and the remainder is unexplained. Across this sample there are about 160,000 clones, with approximately 90% seen only once. The top ten hold less than 5.5% of the sample. The specimen comprised peripheral blood, sampled on day 0 of AZD1222 vaccination. The receptors come from an adult in good health.

V is TRBV19 and J is TRBJ1-5; D gene ambiguous. The V end was cut by 6 bases, the J end by 0 bases, with 12 bases between. The germline gives CDR1 LNHDA, CDR2 SQIVND (reference sequence). This CDR3 is built from 15 residues. CDR3 sequence reads: CASRTYGFSNQPQHF. The CDR3 DNA reads TGTGCCAGTAGGACCTATGGGTTTAGCAATCAGCCCCAGCATTTT.

The chain employs TRBV7-2 and TRBJ2-7, with D possibly matching TRBD2 (6 bases). The CDR3 is 14 residues long. CDR1 SGHTA and CDR2 FQGNSA come from the germline V gene. The V end was cut by 8 bases, the J end by 2 bases, with 16 bases between. Here the CDR3 reads CASAVELATYEQYF. As DNA, the CDR3 is TGTGCCAGCGCAGTTGAACTAGCAACCTACGAGCAGTACTTC.

This rearrangement joins TRBV30 to TRBJ1-5, with D perhaps TRBD1 (5 bases). Germline CDR1 GTSNPN, CDR2 SVGIG (reference sequence). The CDR3 consists of 13 residues. Deletions cut 2 bases from V and 4 bases from J, with 9 bases between. In DNA form, the CDR3 reads TGTGCCTGGAGTTGGAAGGGGAATCAGCCCCAGCATTTT. The encoded protein is CAWSWKGNQPQHF.

The J gene is TRBJ1-2, the V gene TRBV7-6; D is possibly TRBD1 (6 bases). Trimming shortened V by 5 bases and J by 5 bases, and 15 bases separated the two germline ends. The CDR3 is made up of 14 amino acids. Germline assignment: CDR1 SGHVS and CDR2 FNYEAQ. The CDR3 loop is CASSQVAGAYGYTF. CDR3 DNA: TGTGCCAGCAGCCAAGTAGCGGGGGCTTATGGCTACACCTTC.

This chain links TRBV7-2 with TRBJ2-7; a weak D match, TRBD2 (6 bases). This CDR3 is 14 amino acids long. Germline CDR1 is SGHTA and CDR2 is FQGNSA. Trimming shortened V by 3 bases and J by 2 bases, and 11 bases separated the two germline ends. In nucleotides, the CDR3 is TGTGCCAGCAGCTTCCAGGGAGGCGCCTACGAGCAGTACTTC. Its protein is CASSFQGGAYEQYF.

The chain is built from TRBV15 and TRBJ2-1, with TRBD2 matching over 7 bases. The ends lost 0 bases at V and 0 bases at J; junction bases unmatched: 5. The CDR3 has 17 residues. Germline lookup yields CDR1 LNHNV and CDR2 YYDKDF (reference sequence). Written as DNA, the CDR3 is TGTGCCACCAGCAGAGACCGGGGCGGGAGCTCCTACAATGAGCAGTTCTTC. It specifies CATSRDRGGSSYNEQFF.

This clone was recorded a few times. Other DNA sequences within the sample encode an identical CDR3. The chain employs TRBV6-6 and TRBJ1-1, with D unresolved. This CDR3 has 12 amino acids. V lost 0 bases and J 5 bases, leaving 4 bases between the germline ends. Germline loops: CDR1 MNHNY, CDR2 SVGAGI (reference sequence). CDR3 bases: TGTGCCAGCAGTTACTCAGCAACTGAAGCTTTCTTT. Protein sequence: CASSYSATEAFF.